This TCR beta chain was observed in a study of T cells in Graves' hyperthyroidism and ophthalmopathy. Findings and caveats of the study: Before onset, by a median of about seven months, the model predicted ophthalmopathy.

On this clonotype itself: Antigen: not known.

What was amplified from RNA transcripts were TCR beta CDR3 regions. Initially, a first-round RT-PCR of the TCR CDR3 employed the HTBI primer set. TCRdb called the multiplex PCR reads again in MiXCR, with one record for every CDR3 protein. The sample has about 640,000 distinct CDR3 sequences; roughly 20% are singletons. Trimming took 4 bases from V and 9 from J; bases not matched to a gene: 13. The CDR3 runs 16 residues. CDR1 is MGHRA and CDR2 is YSYEKL in the germline V gene. Sequenced sample: blood. This rearrangement joins TRBV4-1 to TRBJ2-1; 9 bases line up with TRBD2. The source of this sequence is a young man with Graves' ophthalmopathy. The CDR3 is CASSRSSGESGGEQFF. In nucleotides, the CDR3 is TGCGCCAGCAGCCGCTCTAGCGGGGAGAGCGGGGGTGAGCAGTTCTTC.